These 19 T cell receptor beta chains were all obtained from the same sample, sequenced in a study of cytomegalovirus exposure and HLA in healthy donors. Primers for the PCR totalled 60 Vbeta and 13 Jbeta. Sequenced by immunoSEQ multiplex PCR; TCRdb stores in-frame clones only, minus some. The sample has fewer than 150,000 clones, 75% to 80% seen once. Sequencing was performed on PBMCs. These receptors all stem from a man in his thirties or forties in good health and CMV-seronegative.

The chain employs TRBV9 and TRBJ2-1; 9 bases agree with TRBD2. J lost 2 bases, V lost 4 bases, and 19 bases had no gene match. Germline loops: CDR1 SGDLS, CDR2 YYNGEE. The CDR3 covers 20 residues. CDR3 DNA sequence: TGTGCCAGCAGCCCCCGACCCCGCGGTAGCGGGAGCTCCCCCTACAATGAGCAGTTCTTC. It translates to CASSPRPRGSGSSPYNEQFF.

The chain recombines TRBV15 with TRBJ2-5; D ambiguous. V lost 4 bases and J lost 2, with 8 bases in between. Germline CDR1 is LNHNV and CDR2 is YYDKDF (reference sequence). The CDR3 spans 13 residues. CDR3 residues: CATSNPRQETQYF. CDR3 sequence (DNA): TGTGCCACCAGCAATCCTAGACAAGAGACCCAGTACTTC.

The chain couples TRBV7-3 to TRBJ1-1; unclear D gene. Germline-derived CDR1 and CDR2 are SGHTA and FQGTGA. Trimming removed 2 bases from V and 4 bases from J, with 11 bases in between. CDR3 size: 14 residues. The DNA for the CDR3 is TGTGCCAGCAGCTTAGAGGTGGGGAGCACTGAAGCTTTCTTT. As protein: CASSLEVGSTEAFF. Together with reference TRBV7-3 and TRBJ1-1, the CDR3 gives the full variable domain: GAGVSQTPSNKVTEKGKYVELRCDPISGHTALYWYRQSLGQGPEFLIYFQGTGAADDSGLPNDRFFAVRPEGSVSTLKIQRTERGDSAVYLCASSLEVGSTEAFFGQGTRLTVV.

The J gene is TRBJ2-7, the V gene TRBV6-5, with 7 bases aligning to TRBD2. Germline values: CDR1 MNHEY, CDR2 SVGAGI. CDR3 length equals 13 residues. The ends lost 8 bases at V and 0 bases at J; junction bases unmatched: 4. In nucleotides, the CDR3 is TGTGCCAGCTGGGGGGGGGACTCCTACGAGCAGTACTTC. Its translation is CASWGGDSYEQYF.

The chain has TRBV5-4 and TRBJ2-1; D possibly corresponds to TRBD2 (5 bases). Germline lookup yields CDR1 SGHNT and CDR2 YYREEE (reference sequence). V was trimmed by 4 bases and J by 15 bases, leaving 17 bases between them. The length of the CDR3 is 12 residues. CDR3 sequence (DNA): TGTGCCAGCAGCACGACTACTGGGGAACCGTTCTTC. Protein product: CASSTTTGEPFF.

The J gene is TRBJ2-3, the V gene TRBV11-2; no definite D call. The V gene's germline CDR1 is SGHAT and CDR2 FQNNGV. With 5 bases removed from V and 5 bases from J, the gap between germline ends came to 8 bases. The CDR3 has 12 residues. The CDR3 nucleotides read TGTGCCAGCAGCCTGGAGTTAGATACGCAGTATTTT. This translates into CASSLELDTQYF.

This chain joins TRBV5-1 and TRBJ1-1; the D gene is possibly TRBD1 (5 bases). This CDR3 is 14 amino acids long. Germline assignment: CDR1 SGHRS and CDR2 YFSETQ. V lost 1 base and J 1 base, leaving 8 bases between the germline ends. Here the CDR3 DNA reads TGCGCCAGCAGCTTGAGACAGACGAACACTGAAGCTTTCTTT. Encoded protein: CASSLRQTNTEAFF.

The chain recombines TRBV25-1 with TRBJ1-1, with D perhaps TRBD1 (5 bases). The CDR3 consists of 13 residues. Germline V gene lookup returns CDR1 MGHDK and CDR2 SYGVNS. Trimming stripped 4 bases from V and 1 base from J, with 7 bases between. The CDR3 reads CASSVQENTEAFF. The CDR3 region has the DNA TGTGCCAGCAGTGTACAGGAGAACACTGAAGCTTTCTTT.

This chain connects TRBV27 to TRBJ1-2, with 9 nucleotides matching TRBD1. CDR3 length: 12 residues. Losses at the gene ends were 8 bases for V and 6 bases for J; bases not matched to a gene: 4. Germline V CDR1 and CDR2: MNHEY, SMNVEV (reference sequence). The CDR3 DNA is TGTGCCAGCCTTTGGACAGGGGATGGCTACACCTTC. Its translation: CASLWTGDGYTF.

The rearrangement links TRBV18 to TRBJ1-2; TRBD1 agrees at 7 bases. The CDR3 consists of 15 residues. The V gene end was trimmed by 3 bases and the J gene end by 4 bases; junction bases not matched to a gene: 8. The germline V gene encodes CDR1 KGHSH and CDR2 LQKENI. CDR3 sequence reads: CASSPDRTAIYGYTF. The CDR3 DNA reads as TGTGCCAGCTCACCGGACAGGACGGCGATCTATGGCTACACCTTC.

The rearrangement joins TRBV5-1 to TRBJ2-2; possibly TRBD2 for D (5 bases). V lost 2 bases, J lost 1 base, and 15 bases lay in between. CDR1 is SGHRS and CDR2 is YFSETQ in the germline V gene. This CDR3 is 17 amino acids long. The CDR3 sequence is CASSFLAYQRNTGELFF. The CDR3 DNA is TGCGCCAGCAGCTTCTTAGCGTACCAGAGGAACACCGGGGAGCTGTTTTTT. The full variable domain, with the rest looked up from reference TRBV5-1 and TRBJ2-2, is KAGVTQTPRYLIKTRGQQVTLSCSPISGHRSVSWYQQTPGQGLQFLFEYFSETQRNKGNFPGRFSGRQFSNSRSEMNVSTLELGDSALYLCASSFLAYQRNTGELFFGEGSRLTVL.

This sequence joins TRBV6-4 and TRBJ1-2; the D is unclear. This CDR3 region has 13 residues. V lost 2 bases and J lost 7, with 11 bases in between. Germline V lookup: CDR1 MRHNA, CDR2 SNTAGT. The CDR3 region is CASSDSPNGGYTF. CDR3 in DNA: TGTGCCAGCAGTGACAGCCCTAACGGTGGCTACACCTTC.

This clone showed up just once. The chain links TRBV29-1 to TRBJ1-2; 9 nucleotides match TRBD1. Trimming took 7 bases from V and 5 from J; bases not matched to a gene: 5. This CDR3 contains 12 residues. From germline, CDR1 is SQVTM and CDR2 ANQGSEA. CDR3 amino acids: CSGTGTGYGYTF. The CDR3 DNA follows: TGCAGCGGTACCGGGACAGGGTATGGCTACACCTTC.

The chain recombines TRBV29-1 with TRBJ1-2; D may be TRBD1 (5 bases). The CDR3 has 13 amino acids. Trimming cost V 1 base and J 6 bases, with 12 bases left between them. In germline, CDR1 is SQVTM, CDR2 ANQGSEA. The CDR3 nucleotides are TGCAGCGTTGAAGTCGTCCGGGGGGATGGCTACACCTTC. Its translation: CSVEVVRGDGYTF. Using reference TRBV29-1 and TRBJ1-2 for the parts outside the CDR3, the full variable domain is SAVISQKPSRDICQRGTSLTIQCQVDSQVTMMFWYRQQPGQSLTLIATANQGSEATYESGFVIDKFPISRPNLTFSTLTVSNMSPEDSSIYLCSVEVVRGDGYTFGSGTRLTVV.

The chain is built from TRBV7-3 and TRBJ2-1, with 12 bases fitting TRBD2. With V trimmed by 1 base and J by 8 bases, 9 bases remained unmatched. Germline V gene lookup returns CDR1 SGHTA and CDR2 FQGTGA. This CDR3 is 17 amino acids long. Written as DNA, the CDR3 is TGTGCCAGCAGCTTAAGAGGTGGCCTAGCGGGAGGGGATGAGCAGTTCTTC. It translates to CASSLRGGLAGGDEQFF.

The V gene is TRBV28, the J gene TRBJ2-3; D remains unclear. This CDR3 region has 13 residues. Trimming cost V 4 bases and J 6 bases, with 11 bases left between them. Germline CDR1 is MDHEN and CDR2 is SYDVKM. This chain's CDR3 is CASSSPIEDTQYF. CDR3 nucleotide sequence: TGTGCCAGCAGTTCTCCGATAGAGGATACGCAGTATTTT. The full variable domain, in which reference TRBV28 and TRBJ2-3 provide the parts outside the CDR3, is DVKVTQSSRYLVKRTGEKVFLECVQDMDHENMFWYRQDPGLGLRLIYFSYDVKMKEKGDIPEGYSVSREKKERFSLILESASTNQTSMYLCASSSPIEDTQYFGPGTRLTVL.

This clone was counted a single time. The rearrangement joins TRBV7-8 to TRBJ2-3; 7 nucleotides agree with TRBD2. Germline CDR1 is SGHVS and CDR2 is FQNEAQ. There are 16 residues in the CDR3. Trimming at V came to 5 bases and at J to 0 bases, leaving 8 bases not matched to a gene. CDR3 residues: CASSPKRGFSTDTQYF. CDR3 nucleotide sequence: TGTGCCAGCAGCCCCAAGCGGGGATTCAGCACAGATACGCAGTATTTT. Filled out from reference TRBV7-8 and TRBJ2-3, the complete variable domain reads GAGVSQSPRYKVAKRGQDVALRCDPISGHVSLFWYQQALGQGPEFLTYFQNEAQLDKSGLPSDRFFAERPEGSVSTLKIQRTQQEDSAVYLCASSPKRGFSTDTQYFGPGTRLTVL.

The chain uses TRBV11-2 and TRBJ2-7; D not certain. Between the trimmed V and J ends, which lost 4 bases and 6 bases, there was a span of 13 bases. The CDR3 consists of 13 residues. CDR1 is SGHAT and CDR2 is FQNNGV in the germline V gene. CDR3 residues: CASSSGAVTEQYF. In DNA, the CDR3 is TGTGCCAGCAGCTCGGGTGCGGTCACCGAGCAGTACTTC.

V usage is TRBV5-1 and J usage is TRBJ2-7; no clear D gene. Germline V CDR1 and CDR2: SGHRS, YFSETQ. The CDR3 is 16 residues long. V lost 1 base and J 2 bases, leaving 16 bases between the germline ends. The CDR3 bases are TGCGCCAGCAGCTTGAAGTCCGGCGAGGTCACCTACGAGCAGTACTTC. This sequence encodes CASSLKSGEVTYEQYF.